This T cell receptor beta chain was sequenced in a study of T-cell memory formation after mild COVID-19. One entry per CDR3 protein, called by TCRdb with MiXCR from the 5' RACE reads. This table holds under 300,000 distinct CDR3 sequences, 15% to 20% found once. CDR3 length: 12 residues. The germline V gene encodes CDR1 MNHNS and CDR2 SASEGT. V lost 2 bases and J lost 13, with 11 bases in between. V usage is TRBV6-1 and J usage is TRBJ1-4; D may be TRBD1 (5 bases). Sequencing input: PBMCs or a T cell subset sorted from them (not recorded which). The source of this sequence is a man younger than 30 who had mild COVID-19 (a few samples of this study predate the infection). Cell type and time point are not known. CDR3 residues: CASSETGRGLFF. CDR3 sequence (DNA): TGTGCCAGCAGTGAAACCGGGAGGGGACTGTTTTTT.